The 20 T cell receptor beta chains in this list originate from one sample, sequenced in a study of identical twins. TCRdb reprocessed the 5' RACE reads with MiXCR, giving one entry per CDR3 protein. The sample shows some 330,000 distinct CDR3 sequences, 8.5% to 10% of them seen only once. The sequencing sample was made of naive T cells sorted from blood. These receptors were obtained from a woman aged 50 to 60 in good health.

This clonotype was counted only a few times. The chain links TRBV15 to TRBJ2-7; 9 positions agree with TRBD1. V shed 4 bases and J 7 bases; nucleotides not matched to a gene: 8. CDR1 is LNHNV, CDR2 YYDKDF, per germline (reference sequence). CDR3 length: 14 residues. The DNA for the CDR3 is TGTGCCACCAGCACGAATCGACAGGGGGGGGAGCAGTACGTC. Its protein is CATSTNRQGGEQYV.

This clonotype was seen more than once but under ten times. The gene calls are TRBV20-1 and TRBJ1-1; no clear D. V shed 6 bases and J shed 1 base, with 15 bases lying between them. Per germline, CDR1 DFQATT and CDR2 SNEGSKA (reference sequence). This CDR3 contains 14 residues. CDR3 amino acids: CSALGRLGNTEAFF. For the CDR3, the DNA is TGCAGTGCCCTCGGACGTCTTGGGAACACTGAAGCTTTCTTT.

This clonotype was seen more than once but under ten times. The CDR3 DNA reads TGCAGTGCTAGGGGGGGGGACTCCTACAATGAGCAGTTCTTC. Translating gives CSARGGDSYNEQFF. The chain combines TRBV20-1 with TRBJ2-1; TRBD2 matches 7 bases. This CDR3 is built from 14 residues. The germline V gene encodes CDR1 DFQATT and CDR2 SNEGSKA (reference sequence). Trimming removed 3 bases from V and 0 bases from J; junction bases left unmatched: 2.

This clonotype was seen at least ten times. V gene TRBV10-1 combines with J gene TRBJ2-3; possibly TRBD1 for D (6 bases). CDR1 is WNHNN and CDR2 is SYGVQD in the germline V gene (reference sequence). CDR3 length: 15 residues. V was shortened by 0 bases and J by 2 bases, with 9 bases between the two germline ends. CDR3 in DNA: TGCGCCAGCAGTGAGTCGGGGGCCAACACAGATACGCAGTATTTT. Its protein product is CASSESGANTDTQYF.

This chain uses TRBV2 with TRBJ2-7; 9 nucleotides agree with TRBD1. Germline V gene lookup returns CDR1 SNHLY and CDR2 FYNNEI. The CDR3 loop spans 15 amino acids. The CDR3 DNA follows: TGTGCCAGCAGTGAACGGACAGGGGCCTCCTACAAGCAGTACGTC. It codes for CASSERTGASYKQYV.

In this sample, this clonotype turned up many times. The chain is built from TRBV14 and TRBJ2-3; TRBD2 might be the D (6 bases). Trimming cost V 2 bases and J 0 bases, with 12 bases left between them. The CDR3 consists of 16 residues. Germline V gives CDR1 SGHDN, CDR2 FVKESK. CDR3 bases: TGTGCCAGCAGCCAAAGACTAGTGGCTAGCACAGATACGCAGTATTTT. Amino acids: CASSQRLVASTDTQYF. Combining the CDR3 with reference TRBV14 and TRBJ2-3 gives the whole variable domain EAGVTQFPSHSVIEKGQTVTLRCDPISGHDNLYWYRRVMGKEIKFLLHFVKESKQDESGMPNNRFLAERTGGTYSTLKVQPAELEDSGVYFCASSQRLVASTDTQYFGPGTRLTVL.

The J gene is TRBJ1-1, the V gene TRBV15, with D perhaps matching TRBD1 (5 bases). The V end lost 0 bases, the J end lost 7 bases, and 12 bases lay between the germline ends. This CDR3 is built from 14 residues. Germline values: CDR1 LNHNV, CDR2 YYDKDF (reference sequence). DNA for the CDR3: TGTGCCACCAGCAGAGATAAGGGGTCGTTTGAAGCTTTCTTT. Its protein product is CATSRDKGSFEAFF.

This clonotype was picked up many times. The CDR3 bases are TGTGCCAGCAGTTACGCTGCTTTAAGCTCCTACAATGAGCAGTTCTTC. As protein: CASSYAALSSYNEQFF. The rearrangement links TRBV6-2 or TRBV6-3 to TRBJ2-1; D gene ambiguous. CDR3 length equals 16 residues. V was pared by 2 bases and J by 0 bases, with 11 bases between. CDR1 is MNHEY and CDR2 is SVGEGT in the germline V gene.

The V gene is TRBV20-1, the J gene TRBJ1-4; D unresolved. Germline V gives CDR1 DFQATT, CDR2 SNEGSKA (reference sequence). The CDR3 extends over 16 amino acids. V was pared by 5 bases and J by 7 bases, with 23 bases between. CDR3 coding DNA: TGCAGTGCTCCTTACTTACCCGCGATCGGTGTTGAAAAACTGTTTTTT. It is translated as CSAPYLPAIGVEKLFF.

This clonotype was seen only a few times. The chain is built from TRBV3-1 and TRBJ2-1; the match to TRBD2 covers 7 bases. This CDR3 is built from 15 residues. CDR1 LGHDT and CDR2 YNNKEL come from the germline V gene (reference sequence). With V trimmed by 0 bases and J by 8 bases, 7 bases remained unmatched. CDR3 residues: CASSQDWGTNDEQFF. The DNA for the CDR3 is TGTGCCAGCAGCCAAGATTGGGGGACTAACGATGAGCAGTTCTTC.

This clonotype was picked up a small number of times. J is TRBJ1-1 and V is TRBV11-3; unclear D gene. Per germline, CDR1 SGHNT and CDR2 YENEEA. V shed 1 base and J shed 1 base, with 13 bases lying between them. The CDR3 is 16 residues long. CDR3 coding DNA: TGTGCCAGCAGCTTAGGCGATGTGATTGCGAACACTGAAGCTTTCTTT. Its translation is CASSLGDVIANTEAFF.

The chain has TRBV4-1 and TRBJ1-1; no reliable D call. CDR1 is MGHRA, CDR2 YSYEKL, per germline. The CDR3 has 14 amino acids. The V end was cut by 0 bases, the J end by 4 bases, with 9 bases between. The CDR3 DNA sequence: TGCGCCAGCAGCCAAGATGGCGGGGTCACTGAAGCTTTCTTT. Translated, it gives CASSQDGGVTEAFF.

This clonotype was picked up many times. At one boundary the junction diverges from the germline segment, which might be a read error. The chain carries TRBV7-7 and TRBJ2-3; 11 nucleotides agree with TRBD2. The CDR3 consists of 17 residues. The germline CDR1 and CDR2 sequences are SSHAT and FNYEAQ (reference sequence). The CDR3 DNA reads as TGTGCTAGCAGCTTGGGAACTAGCGGGAGTTCCGCAGATACGCAGTATTTT. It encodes CASSLGTSGSSADTQYF.

Here the CDR3 DNA reads TGTGCCAGCGGGATTTATCCGCCCCCAAGTACTGAAGCTTTCTTT. Protein: CASGIYPPPSTEAFF. This chain connects TRBV27 to TRBJ1-1; no clear D gene. CDR1 and CDR2 (germline): MNHEY, SMNVEV (reference sequence). V was shortened by 8 bases and J by 5 bases, with 21 bases between the two germline ends. The length of the CDR3 is 15 residues.

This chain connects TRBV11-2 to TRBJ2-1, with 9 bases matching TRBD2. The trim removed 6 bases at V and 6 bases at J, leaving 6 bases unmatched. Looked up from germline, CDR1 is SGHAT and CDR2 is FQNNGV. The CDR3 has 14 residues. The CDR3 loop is CASRAWREGNEQFF. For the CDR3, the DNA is TGTGCCAGCAGGGCATGGCGGGAGGGCAATGAGCAGTTCTTC.

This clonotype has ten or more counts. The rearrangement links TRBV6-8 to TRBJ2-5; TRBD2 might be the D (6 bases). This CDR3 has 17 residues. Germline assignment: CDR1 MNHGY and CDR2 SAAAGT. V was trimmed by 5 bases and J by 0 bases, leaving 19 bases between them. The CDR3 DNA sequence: TGTGCCAGCAGTCATGTCGAAGCTAGCGAAGACCAAGAGACCCAGTACTTC. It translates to CASSHVEASEDQETQYF.

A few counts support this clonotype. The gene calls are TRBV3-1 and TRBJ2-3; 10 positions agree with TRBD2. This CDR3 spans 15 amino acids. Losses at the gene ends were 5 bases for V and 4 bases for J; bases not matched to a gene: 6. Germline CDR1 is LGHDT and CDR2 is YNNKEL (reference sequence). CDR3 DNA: TGTGCCAGCAGCTCTCTAGCGGGAGTGGCAGATACGCAGTATTTT. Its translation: CASSSLAGVADTQYF.

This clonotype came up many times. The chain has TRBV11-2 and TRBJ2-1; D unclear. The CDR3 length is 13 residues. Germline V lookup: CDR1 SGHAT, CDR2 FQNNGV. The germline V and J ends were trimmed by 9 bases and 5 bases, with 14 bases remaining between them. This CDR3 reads CARPLARNNEQFF. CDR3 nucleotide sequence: TGTGCCAGACCTCTGGCCAGAAACAATGAGCAGTTCTTC.

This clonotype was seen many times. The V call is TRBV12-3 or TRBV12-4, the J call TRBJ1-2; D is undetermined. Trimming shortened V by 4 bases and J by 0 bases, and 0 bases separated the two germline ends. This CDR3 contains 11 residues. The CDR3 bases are TGTGCCAGCAGTTCTAACTATGGCTACACCTTC. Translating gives CASSSNYGYTF.

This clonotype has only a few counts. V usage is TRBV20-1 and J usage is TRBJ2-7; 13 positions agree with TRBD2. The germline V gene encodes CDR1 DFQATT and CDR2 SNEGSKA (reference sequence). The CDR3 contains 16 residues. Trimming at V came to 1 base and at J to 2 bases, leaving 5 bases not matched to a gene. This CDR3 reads CSARGVGTSGTYEQYF. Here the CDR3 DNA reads TGCAGTGCTAGAGGGGTTGGGACTAGCGGGACCTACGAGCAGTACTTC.